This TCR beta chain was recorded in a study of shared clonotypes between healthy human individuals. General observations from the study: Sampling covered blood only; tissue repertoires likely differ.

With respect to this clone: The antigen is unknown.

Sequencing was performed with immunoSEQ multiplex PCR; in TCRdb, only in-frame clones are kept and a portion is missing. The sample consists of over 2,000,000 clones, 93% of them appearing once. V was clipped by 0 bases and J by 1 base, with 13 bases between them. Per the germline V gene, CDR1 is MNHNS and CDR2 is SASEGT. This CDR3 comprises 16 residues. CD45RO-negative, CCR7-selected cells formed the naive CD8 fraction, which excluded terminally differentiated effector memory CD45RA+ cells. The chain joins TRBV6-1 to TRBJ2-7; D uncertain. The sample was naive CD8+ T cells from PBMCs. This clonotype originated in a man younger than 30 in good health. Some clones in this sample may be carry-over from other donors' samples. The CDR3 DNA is TGTGCCAGCAGTGAAGCTCGGGCCGCCTCATCCTACGAGCAGTACTTC. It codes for CASSEARAASSYEQYF.